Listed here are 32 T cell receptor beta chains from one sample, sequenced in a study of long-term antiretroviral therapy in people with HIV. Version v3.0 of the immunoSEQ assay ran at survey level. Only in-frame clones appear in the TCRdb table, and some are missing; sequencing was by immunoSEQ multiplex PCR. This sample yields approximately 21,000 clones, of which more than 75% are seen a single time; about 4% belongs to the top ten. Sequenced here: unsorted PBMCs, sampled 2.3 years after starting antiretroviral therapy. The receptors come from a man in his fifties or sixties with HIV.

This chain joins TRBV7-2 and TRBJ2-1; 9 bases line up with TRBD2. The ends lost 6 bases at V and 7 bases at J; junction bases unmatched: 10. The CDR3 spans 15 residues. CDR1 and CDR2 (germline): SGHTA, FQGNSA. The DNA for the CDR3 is TGTGCCAGCAGGCCCCCGGGACTAGCAGTAAATGAGCAGTTCTTC. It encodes CASRPPGLAVNEQFF.

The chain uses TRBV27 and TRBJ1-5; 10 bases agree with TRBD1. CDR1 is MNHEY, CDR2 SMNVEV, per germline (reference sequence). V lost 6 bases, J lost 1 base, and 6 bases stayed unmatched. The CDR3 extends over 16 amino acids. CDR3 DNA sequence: TGTGCCAGCAGCAGACAGGGGGCCCTGAGCAATCAGCCCCAGCATTTT. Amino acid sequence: CASSRQGALSNQPQHF.

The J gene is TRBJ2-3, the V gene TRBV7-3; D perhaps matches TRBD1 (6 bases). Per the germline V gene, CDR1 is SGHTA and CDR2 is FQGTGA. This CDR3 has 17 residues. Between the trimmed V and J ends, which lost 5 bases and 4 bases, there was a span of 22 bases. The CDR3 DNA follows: TGTGCCAGCAGCCCAACCACAGGGCGCCCCTCCGCAGATACGCAGTATTTT. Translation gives CASSPTTGRPSADTQYF.

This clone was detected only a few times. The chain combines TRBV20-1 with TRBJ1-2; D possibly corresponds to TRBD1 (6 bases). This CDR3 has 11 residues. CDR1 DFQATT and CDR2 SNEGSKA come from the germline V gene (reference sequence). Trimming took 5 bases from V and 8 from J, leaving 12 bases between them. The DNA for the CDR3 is TGCAGTGCTCCAGGGGTTGACGGCTACACCTTC. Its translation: CSAPGVDGYTF.

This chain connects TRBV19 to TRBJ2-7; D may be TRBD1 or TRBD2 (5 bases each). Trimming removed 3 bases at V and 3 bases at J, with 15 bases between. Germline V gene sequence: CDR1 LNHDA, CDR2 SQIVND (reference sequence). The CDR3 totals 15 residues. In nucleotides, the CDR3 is TGTGCCAGTAGTATCTACGGGACCGTAGGCTACGAGCAGTACTTC. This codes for CASSIYGTVGYEQYF.

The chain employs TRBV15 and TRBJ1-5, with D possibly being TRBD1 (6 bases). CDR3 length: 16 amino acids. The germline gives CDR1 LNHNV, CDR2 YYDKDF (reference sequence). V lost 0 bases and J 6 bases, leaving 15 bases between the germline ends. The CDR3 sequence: CATSRDVTGAPQPQHF. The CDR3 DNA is TGTGCCACCAGCAGAGATGTGACAGGCGCACCTCAGCCCCAGCATTTT.

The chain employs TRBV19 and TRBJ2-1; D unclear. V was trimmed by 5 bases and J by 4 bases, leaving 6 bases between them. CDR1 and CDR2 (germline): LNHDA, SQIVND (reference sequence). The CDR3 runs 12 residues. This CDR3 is CASSFIYNEQFF. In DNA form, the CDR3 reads TGTGCCAGTAGTTTCATATACAATGAGCAGTTCTTC.

The CDR3 DNA reads TGCGCCAGCAGCTTGACTAAAAGCTACGAGCAGTACTTC. Translation gives CASSLTKSYEQYF. The chain combines TRBV5-1 with TRBJ2-7, with D unclear. V was pared by 1 base and J by 3 bases, with 8 bases between. The CDR3 length is 13 residues. Germline CDR1 is SGHRS and CDR2 is YFSETQ.

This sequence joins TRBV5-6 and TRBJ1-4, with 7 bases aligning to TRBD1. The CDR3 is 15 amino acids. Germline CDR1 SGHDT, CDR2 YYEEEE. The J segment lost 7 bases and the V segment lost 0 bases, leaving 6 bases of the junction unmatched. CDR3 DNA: TGTGCCAGCAGCTTGGGGCAGGGGGGAAGTGAAAAACTGTTTTTT. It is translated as CASSLGQGGSEKLFF.

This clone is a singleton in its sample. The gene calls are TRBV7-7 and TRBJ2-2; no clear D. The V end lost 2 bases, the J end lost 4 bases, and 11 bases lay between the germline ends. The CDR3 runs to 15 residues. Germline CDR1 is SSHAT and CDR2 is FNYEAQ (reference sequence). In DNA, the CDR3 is TGTGCCAGCAGCTTAAGTAGGGCGAGCACCGGGGAGCTGTTTTTT. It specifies CASSLSRASTGELFF.

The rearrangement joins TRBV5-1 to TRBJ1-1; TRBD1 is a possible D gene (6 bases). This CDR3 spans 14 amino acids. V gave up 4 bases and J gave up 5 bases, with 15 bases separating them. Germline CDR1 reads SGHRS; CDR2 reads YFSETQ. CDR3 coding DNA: TGCGCCAGCAGCCTTAGGACAGTAGGGACTGAAGCTTTCTTT. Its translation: CASSLRTVGTEAFF.

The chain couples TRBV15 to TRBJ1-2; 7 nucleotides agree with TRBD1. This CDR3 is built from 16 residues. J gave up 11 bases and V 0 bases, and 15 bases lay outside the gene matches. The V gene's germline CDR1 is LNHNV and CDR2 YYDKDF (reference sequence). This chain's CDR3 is CATSRDPILGQLNYTF. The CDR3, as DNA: TGTGCCACCAGCAGAGATCCGATACTGGGACAGTTAAATTACACCTTC.

The CDR3 DNA is TGTGCCAGCAGTTACTCTTCTGGAATCCACACCGGGGAGCTGTTTTTT. The encoded protein is CASSYSSGIHTGELFF. The V gene is TRBV6-5, the J gene TRBJ2-2; D is uncertain. V was shortened by 0 bases and J by 3 bases, with 11 bases between the two germline ends. The CDR3 runs to 16 residues. Germline V CDR1 and CDR2: MNHEY, SVGAGI.

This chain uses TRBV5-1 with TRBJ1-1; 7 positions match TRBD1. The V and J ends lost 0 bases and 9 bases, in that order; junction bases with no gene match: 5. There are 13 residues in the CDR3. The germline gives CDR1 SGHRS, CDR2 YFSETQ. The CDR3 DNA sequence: TGCGCCAGCAGCTTGGATCGACAGGGTCAAGCTTTCTTT. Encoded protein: CASSLDRQGQAFF.

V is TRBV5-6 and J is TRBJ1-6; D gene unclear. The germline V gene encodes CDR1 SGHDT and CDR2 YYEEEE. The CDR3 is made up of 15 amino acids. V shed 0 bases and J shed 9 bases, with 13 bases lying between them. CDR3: CASSLAGERASPLHF. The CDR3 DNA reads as TGTGCCAGCAGCTTGGCCGGGGAAAGGGCTTCACCCCTCCACTTT.

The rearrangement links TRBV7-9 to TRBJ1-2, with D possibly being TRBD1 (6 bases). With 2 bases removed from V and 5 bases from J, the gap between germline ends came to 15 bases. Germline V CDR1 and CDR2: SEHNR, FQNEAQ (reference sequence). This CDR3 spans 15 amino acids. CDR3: CASSLQGLNTYGYTF. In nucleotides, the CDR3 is TGTGCCAGCAGCTTACAGGGGTTGAACACGTATGGCTACACCTTC.

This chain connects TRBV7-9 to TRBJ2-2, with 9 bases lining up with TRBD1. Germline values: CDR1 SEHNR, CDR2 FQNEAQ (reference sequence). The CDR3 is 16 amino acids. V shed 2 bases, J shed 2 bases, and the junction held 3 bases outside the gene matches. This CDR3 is CASSLKGQGNTGELFF. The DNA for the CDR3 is TGTGCCAGCAGCTTAAAGGGACAGGGCAACACCGGGGAGCTGTTTTTT. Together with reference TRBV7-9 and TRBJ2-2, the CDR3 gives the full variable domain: DTGVSQNPRHKITKRGQNVTFRCDPISEHNRLYWYRQTLGQGPEFLTYFQNEAQLEKSRLLSDRFSAERPKGSFSTLEIQRTEQGDSAMYLCASSLKGQGNTGELFFGEGSRLTVL.

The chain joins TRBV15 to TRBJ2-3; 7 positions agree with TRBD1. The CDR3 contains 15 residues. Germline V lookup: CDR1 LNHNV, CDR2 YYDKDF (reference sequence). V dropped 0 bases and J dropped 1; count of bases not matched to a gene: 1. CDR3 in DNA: TGTGCCACCAGCAGAGATGGACAGGGCACAGATACGCAGTATTTT. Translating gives CATSRDGQGTDTQYF.

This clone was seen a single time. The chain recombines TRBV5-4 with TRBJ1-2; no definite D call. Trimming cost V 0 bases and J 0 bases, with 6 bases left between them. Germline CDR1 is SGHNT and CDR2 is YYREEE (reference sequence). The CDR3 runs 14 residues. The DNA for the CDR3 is TGTGCCAGCAGCTTGGTAACAGCTAACTATGGCTACACCTTC. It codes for CASSLVTANYGYTF. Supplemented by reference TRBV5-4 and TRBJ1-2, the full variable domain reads ETGVTQSPTHLIKTRGQQVTLRCSSQSGHNTVSWYQQALGQGPQFIFQYYREEENGRGNFPPRFSGLQFPNYSSELNVNALELDDSALYLCASSLVTANYGYTFGSGTRLTVV.

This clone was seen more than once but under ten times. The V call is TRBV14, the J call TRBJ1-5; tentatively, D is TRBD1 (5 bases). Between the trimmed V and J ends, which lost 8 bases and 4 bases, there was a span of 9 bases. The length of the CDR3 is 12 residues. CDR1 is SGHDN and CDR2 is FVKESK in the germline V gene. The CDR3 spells CASRGVNQPQHF. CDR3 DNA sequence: TGTGCCAGCCGAGGGGTTAATCAGCCCCAGCATTTT.

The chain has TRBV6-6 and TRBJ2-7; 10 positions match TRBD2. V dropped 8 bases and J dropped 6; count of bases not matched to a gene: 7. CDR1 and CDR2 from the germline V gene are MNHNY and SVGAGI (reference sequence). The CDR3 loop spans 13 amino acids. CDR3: CASGSSGRAEQYF. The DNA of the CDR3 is TGTGCCAGCGGGTCTAGCGGGAGAGCCGAGCAGTACTTC.

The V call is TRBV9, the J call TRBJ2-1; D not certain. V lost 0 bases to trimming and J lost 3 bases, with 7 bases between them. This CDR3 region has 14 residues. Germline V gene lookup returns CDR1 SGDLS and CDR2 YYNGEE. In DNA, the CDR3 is TGTGCCAGCAGCGTAGCCCTCCACTACAATGAGCAGTTCTTC. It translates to CASSVALHYNEQFF.

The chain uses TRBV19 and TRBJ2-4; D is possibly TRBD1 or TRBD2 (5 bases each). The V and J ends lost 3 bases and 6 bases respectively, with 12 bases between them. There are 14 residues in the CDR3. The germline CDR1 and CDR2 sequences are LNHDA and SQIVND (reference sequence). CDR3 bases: TGTGCCAGTAGTATTAGTCCGGGGCTAAACATTCAGTACTTC. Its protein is CASSISPGLNIQYF.

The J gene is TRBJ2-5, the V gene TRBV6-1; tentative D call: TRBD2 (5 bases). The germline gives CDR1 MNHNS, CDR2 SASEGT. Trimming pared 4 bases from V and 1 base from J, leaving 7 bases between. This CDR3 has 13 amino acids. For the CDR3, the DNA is TGTGCCAGCAGTGGGCTAGCCCAAGAGACCCAGTACTTC. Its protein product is CASSGLAQETQYF.

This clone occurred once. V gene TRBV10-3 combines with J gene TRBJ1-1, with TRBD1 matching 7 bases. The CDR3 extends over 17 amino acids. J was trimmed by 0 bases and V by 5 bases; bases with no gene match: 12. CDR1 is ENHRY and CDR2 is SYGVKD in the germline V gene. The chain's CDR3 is CAISKQLGGQMNTEAFF. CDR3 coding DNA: TGTGCCATCAGTAAACAACTAGGGGGACAGATGAACACTGAAGCTTTCTTT.

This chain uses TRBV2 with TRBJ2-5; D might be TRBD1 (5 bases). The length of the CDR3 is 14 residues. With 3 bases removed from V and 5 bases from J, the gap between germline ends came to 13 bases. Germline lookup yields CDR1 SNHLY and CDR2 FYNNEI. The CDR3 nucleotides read TGTGCCAGCAGTGAGTTCAGGGTTCAGGAGACCCAGTACTTC. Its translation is CASSEFRVQETQYF.

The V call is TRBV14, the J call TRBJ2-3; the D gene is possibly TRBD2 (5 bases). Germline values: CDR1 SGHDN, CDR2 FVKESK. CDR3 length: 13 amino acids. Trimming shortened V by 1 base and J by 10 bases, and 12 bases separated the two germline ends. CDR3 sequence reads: CASSQVSGSPQYF. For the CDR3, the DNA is TGTGCCAGCAGCCAAGTTTCGGGATCTCCGCAGTATTTT.

The CDR3 nucleotides read TGTGCCAGCAGCTTACGGATGATGAACACTGAAGCTTTCTTT. Amino acids: CASSLRMMNTEAFF. The chain links TRBV7-9 to TRBJ1-1; D is undetermined. Germline CDR1 reads SEHNR; CDR2 reads FQNEAQ (reference sequence). The CDR3 sequence is 14 residues long. Trimming removed 2 bases from V and 0 bases from J, with 7 bases in between.

CDR3 in amino acids: CASSLDGGAGDTQYF. DNA for the CDR3: TGTGCCAGCAGCTTAGACGGGGGGGCGGGAGATACGCAGTATTTT. V usage is TRBV7-8 and J usage is TRBJ2-3, with 8 nucleotides matching TRBD2. V shed 1 base, J shed 5 bases, and the junction held 5 bases outside the gene matches. Germline values: CDR1 SGHVS, CDR2 FQNEAQ. This CDR3 comprises 15 residues.

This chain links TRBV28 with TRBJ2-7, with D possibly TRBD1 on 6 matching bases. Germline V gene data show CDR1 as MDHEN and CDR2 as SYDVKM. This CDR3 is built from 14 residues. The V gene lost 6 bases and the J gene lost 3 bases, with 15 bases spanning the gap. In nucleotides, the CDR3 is TGTGCCAGCAGCCCGCACGGACAGCACTACGAGCAGTACTTC. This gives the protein CASSPHGQHYEQYF. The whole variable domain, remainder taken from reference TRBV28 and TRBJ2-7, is DVKVTQSSRYLVKRTGEKVFLECVQDMDHENMFWYRQDPGLGLRLIYFSYDVKMKEKGDIPEGYSVSREKKERFSLILESASTNQTSMYLCASSPHGQHYEQYFGPGTRLTVT.

The CDR3 sequence is CAISERSGTSAGELFF. CDR3 DNA sequence: TGTGCCATCAGTGAGCGGTCAGGGACTAGCGCTGGGGAGCTGTTTTTT. V usage is TRBV10-3 and J usage is TRBJ2-2; 10 bases map to TRBD2. Trimming took 2 bases from V and 8 from J; bases not matched to a gene: 8. The CDR3 sequence is 16 residues long. Germline CDR1 is ENHRY and CDR2 is SYGVKD.

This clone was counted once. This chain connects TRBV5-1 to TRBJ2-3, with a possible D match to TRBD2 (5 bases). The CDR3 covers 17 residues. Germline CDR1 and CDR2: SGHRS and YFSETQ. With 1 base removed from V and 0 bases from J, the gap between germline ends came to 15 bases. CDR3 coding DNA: TGCGCCAGCAGCTTGAGCCCAGGACTGAGAAGCACAGATACGCAGTATTTT. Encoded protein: CASSLSPGLRSTDTQYF.